The clone carrying this TCR beta chain was recorded a few times. The antigen is not known. TCR beta cDNA libraries included unique molecular identifiers. A population of about 0.95 to 10 million T cells gave rise to 400,000 to 550,000 cDNA molecules. TCRdb independently ran MiXCR on the PCR reads; one entry per CDR3 protein. The sample gives 150,000 to 200,000 distinct CDR3 sequences, around 28% of which show up once; approximately 1.6% is in the top ten. The CDR3 is 11 amino acids. The germline V gene has CDR1 SNHLY and CDR2 FYNNEI. V lost 1 base and J 11 bases, leaving 8 bases between the germline ends. The data originate from a study of post-analysis software for immune sequencing data. Study-wide results and limits: Controls' normalized Chao1 diversity significantly exceeded that of multiple sclerosis patients. Compared with controls, patients had more of five or six TRBV segments, including TRBV5-6, TRBV5-1 and TRBV20-1.

The gene calls are TRBV2 and TRBJ2-5; D unclear. The clonotype was recovered from a girl aged 10 to 17 with multiple sclerosis. Sequencing was done on a sample of blood. Here the CDR3 reads CASSEELEQYF. The DNA for the CDR3 is TGTGCCAGCAGTGAAGAACTTGAGCAGTACTTC. The entire variable domain, with the rest obtained from reference TRBV2 and TRBJ2-5, is as follows: EPEVTQTPSHQVTQMGQEVILRCVPISNHLYFYWYRQILGQKVEFLVSFYNNEISEKSEIFDDQFSVERPDGSNFTLKIRSTKLEDSAMYFCASSEELEQYFGPGTRLLVL.